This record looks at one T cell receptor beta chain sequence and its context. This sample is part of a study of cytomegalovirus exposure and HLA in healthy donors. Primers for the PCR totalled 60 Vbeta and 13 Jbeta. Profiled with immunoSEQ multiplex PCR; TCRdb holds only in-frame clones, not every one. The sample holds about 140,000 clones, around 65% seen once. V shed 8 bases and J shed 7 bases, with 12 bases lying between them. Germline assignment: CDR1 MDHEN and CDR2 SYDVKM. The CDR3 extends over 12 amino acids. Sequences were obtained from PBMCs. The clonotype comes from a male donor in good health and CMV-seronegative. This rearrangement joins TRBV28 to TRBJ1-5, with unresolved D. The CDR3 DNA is TGTGCCAGCGGCAGCCCGGGGCAGCCCCAGCATTTT. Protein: CASGSPGQPQHF.